The table lists the clone carrying this TCR beta chain with a few counts. The antigen remains unidentified. The sample belongs to a study of STAT3 mutations in large granular lymphocyte leukemia. TCRbeta libraries averaged about 43,000 productive templates per sample. Method: immunoSEQ multiplex PCR; TCRdb's copy keeps in-frame clones and lacks some. The table lists 1,400 or so clones, about 50% of them singletons. The junction had 6 bases not matched to a gene; V was cut back by 5 bases and J by 4 bases. CDR3 length: 14 residues. The germline gives CDR1 SEHNR, CDR2 FQNEAQ (reference sequence). General study points: After therapy, about 35% of the 18 patients switched clonotypes, all new clones STAT3 wild type. In T-cell large granular lymphocyte leukemia, about half of patients showed multiple immunodominant subclonotypes.

This sequence joins TRBV7-9 and TRBJ2-5; 8 nucleotides align to TRBD1. The receptor was derived from a man in his 60s with T-cell large granular lymphocyte leukemia. Some clones in this sample may be carry-over from other donors' samples. The specimen was peripheral blood mononuclear cells. Written as DNA, the CDR3 is TGTGCCAGCAGCATCGCAGGGGGCATAGAGACCCAGTACTTC. As protein: CASSIAGGIETQYF.